This TCR beta chain was identified during a study of tumor and adjacent non-tumor tissue in lung cancer. Overall study: Histology: eleven to twelve adenocarcinoma, a couple of squamous cell carcinoma, 1 small cell lung cancer. Patients were aged about 30 to 85, ten or so men and about 5 women, stage I to III. General study results and limits: TCR diversity was significantly greater in tumor than normal lung tissue.

RNA was extracted from bulk tissue without any cell sorting. The normal lung tissue was taken more than 3 cm from the tumor edge. This clonotype was picked up one time. Its antigen remains unknown. The junction departs from the called germline gene at one end, perhaps through a read error. The library came from three nested PCR rounds adapted from ARM-PCR protocols. In TCRdb, the multiplex PCR reads were re-called with MiXCR into one record per CDR3 protein. Here the sample spans about 76,000 distinct CDR3 sequences, about four fifths being singletons. The origin of this receptor is a man in his 60s with non-small cell lung cancer. What was sequenced was distant non-tumor lung tissue.

The CDR3 sequence: CACSYTEGVGANVLTF. The CDR3 nucleotides read TGTGCCTGCAGTTACACGGAGGGGGTTGGGGCCAACGTCCTGACTTTC. The chain combines TRBV6-5 with TRBJ2-6; possibly TRBD1 or TRBD2 for D (6 bases each). This CDR3 is 16 amino acids long. The V gene's germline CDR1 is MNHEY and CDR2 SVGAGI.